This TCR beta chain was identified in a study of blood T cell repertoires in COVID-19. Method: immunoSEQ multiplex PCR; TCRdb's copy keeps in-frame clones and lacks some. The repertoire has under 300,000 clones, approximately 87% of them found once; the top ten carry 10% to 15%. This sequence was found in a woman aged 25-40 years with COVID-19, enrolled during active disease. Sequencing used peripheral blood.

The CDR3 here is CASSMTGGPNQPQHF. As DNA, the CDR3 is TGTGCCAGTAGTATGACAGGGGGGCCTAATCAGCCCCAGCATTTT. The chain is built from TRBV19 and TRBJ1-5, with TRBD1 matching over 9 bases. CDR3 length equals 15 residues. Trimming cost V 3 bases and J 4 bases; bases outside gene matches: 4. Germline V gene data show CDR1 as LNHDA and CDR2 as SQIVND (reference sequence).